The sequence of this T cell receptor beta chain was determined in a study of cytomegalovirus exposure and HLA in healthy donors. Study overall: Both the approximately 130 validation repertoires and the roughly 620 first-cohort repertoires used the same platform, as reported by a later analysis. Findings and limits, study-wide: Accounts indicate the classifier identified cytomegalovirus status with strong specificity and sensitivity. Specificity for CMV antigens was confirmed in vitro for a few of the CMV-associated chains.

The CDR3 sequence is 13 residues long. Germline CDR1 is SGHDT and CDR2 is YYEEEE. V lost 4 bases and J 6 bases, leaving 11 bases between the germline ends. Separate from the approximately 670-subject first cohort, the roughly 120-subject validation cohort was the one that the donors belonged to. Profiled with immunoSEQ multiplex PCR; TCRdb holds only in-frame clones, not every one. The data contain 130,000 to 150,000 clones, 90% of them singletons. As regards this clone: No antigen is known for it.

The V and J genes are TRBV5-6 and TRBJ2-1; D is ambiguous. This clonotype was sampled from a woman in her twenties or thirties in good health and CMV-seropositive. Input material: PBMCs. The CDR3 DNA follows: TGTGCCAGCAGCCCGAGGTGGGTCAATGAGCAGTTCTTC. Amino acid sequence: CASSPRWVNEQFF.